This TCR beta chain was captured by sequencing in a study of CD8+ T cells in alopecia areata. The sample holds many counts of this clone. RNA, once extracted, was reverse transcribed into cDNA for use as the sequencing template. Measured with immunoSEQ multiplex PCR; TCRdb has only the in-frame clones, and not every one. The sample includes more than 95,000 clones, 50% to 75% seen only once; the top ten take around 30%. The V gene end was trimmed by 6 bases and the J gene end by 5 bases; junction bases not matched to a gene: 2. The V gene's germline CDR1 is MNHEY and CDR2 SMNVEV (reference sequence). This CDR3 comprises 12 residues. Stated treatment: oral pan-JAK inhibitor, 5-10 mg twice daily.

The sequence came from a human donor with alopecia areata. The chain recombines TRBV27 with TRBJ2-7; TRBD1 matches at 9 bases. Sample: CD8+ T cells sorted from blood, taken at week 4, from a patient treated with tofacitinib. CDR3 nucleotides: TGTGCCAGCAGACAGGGGGCGAACGAGCAGTACTTC. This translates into CASRQGANEQYF.